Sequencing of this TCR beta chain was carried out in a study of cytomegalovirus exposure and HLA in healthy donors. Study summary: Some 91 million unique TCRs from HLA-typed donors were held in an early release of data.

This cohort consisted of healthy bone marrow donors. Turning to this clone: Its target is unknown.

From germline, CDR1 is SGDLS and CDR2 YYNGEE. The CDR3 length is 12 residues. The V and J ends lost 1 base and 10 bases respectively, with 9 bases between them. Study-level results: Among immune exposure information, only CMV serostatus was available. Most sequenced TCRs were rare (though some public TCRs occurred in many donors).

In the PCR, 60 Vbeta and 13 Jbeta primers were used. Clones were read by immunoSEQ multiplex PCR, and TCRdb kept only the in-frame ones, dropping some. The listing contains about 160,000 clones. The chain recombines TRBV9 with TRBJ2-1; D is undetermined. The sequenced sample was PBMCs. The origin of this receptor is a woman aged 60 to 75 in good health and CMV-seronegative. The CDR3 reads CASSVTPQEQFF. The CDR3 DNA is TGTGCCAGCAGCGTAACCCCGCAGGAGCAGTTCTTC.